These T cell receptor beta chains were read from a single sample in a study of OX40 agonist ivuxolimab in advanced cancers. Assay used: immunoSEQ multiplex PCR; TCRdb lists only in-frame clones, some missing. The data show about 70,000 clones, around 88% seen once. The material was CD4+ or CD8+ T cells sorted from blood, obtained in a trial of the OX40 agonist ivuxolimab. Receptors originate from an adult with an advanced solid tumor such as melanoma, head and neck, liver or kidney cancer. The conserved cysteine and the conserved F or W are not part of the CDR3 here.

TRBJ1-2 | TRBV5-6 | ASSDAPRTGAPINYGYT
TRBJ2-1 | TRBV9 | ASSVLSSSYNEQF
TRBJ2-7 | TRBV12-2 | ASLGIGRGRYEQY
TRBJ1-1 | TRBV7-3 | ASSLSAGNTEAF
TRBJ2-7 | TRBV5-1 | ASSSGTGGYEQY
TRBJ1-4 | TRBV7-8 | ASSLARGPANEKLF
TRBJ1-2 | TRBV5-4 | ASSRDGTPNYGYT
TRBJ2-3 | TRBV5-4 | ASTLVDSGTDTQY
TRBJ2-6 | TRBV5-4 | ASNEGGVSGANVLT
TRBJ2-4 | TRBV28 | ASSLKGAANIQY
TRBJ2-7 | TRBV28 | ASSSPWTGGPYEQY
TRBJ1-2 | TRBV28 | AGSKSGQGLGSYGYT
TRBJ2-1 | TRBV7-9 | ASSLAGGPDEQF
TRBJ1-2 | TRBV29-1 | SVDQGNYGYT
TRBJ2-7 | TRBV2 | ASTGSVYEQY
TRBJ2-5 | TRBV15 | ATSPQAEETQY
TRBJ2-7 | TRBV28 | ASSRGWGLSYEQY
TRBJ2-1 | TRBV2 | ASSEVGRGYNEQF
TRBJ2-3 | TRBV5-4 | ASSPGLAGGWDTQY
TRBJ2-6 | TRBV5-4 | ASSLPGGANVLT
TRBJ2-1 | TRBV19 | ASSIGPGLAGGVNEQF
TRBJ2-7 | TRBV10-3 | AISESVNGHEQY
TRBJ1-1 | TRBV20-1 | SAKGQSGAF
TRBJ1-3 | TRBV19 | ASTTDGFSGNTIY
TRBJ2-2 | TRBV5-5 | ASRLRDRGFLHTGELF
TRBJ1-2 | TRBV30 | AWSVGTGYGYT
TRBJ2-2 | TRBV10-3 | AISGLRLTGAGELF
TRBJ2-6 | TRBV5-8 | ASSLSLSSGANVLT
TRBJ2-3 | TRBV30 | ASSSGPDTQY
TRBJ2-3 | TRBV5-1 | ASSLGPLTDTQY
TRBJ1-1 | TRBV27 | ASSPPDTVGTEAF
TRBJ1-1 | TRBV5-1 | ASSFKPNTEAF
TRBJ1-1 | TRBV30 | AWRYTVAAEAF
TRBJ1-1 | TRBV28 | ASSLPSGGGTEAF
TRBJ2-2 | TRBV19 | ASSIQTGELF
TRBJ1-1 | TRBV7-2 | ASSLDLGTEAF
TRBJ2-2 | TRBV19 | ASSIDRYTGELF
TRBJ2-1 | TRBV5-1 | ASSLDRGNEQF
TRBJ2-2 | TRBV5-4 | ASSLVTVNTGELF
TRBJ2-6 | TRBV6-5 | ASSYSQWGANVLT
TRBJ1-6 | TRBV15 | ATSDRRRGRNSPLH
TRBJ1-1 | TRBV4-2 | ASSQSGQSRDEAF
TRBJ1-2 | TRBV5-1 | ASSLEGVGFYGYT
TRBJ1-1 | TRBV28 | ASSLPGAMNTEAF
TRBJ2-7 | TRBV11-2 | ASSLGPEQY
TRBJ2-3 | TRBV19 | ASSTSTDTQY
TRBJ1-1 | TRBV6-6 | ASSYSRGTEAF
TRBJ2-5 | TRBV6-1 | ASHYLAIQETQY
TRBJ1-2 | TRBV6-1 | ASSKSRGLGYT